This TCR beta chain was retrieved from a study of early T cells in non-severe SARS-CoV-2 infection (dated by TCRdb to the early 2020s). Background for the entire study: TCR sequencing used bulk RNA from unsorted whole blood, so alpha and beta chains could not be paired. The study at large found these results: VDJdb matching was skewed toward anti-spike CD8 responses and likely underestimated virus-specific expansions, missing private and CD4 specificities.

This clonotype was found many times. The specificity of this receptor is unknown. The input lacks base qualities; no much larger clone sits a single base away. This was a case-control study nested in a cohort of healthcare workers in London, UK, who had nasopharyngeal swab PCR tests and blood samples taken every week. Healthcare workers were enrolled in the week of the UK lockdown, from 23 to 31 March 2020, and were followed every week for up to roughly 16 weeks. The CDR3 runs 14 amino acids, cysteine and phenylalanine included. The read is trimmed to its CDR3 DNA, 42 bases read in frame from base 1. Trimming at the junction amounts to 3 bases on V and 8 bases on J, and the germline ends lie 19 bases apart. The germline V gene provides CDR1 SQVTM and CDR2 ANQGSEA. Libraries were built with 5' RACE. The run used a NextSeq 500. Unique molecular identifiers were attached to individual cDNA molecules in the TCR library protocol so that sequencing error and PCR bias could be corrected. Sequencing covered both TCR alpha and beta chains, and within each sample the abundances of alpha and beta sequences were tightly co-correlated. The paper's processing steps were these. Decombinator V4 was used to annotate TCR sequences for V gene, J gene and CDR3. TCRs were defined as expanded if a significant change between any two time points was detected under a Poisson model with p below 0.0001. TCR abundances were normalised to the total number of TCRs sequenced per sample and were expressed as counts per million. TRAV1-2 paired with TRAJ12, TRAJ20 or TRAJ33 defined MAIT TCRs, while TRAV10 paired with TRAJ18 defined iNKT TCRs. VDJdb, accessed on 1 November 2021, was searched for TCRs annotated for CMV, EBV and SARS-CoV-2, and TCRs annotated for more than one antigen were excluded. TCRdb reprocessed the public reads (quality trimming at Q25 with fastp, clone calling with MiXCR) and kept in-frame beta chains. Every entry covers one CDR3 protein and lists the most common genes and DNA from its rows. The V and J calls follow TCRdb's processing rather than the paper's. In this sample the table shows roughly 110,000 distinct CDR3 sequences, approximately 12% of which occur a single time. The biggest ten clones account for 7.6% of the sample.

The source material was whole blood. The sequence links TRBV29-1 to TRBJ1-2; confidence is insufficient to name the D gene. The TCR was taken from an adult who was a healthcare worker with PCR-confirmed SARS-CoV-2 infection or an uninfected control (not recorded which). CDR3 region: CSVDSGGSPLGYTF. The nucleotide sequence reads TGCAGCGTTGATTCTGGCGGCTCCCCCTTGGGCTACACCTTC.